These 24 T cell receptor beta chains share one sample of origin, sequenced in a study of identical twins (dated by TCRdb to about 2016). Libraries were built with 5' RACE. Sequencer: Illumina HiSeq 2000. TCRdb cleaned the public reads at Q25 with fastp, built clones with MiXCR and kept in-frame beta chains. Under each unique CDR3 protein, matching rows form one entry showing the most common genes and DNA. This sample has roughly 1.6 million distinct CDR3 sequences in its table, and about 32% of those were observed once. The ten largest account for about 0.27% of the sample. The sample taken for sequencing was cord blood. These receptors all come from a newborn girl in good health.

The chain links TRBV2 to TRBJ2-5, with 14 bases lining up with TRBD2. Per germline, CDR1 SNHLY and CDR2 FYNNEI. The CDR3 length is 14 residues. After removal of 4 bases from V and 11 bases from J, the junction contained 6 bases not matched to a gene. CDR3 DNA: TGTGCCAGCAGTGTGACTAGCGGGGGGGCCTGGCAGTACTTC. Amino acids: CASSVTSGGAWQYF.

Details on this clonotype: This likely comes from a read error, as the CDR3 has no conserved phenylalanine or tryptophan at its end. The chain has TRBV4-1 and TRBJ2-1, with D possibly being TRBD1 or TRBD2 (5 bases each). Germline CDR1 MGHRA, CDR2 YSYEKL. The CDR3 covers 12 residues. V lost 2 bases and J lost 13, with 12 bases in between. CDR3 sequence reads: CASSQRDGLQFL. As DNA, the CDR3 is TGCGCCAGCAGCCAAAGGGACGGATTACAGTTCTTA.

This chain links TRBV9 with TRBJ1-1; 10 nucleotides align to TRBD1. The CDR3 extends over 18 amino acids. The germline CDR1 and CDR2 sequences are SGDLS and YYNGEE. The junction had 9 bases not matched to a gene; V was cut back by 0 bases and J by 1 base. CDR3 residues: CASSVAGQGGLGNTEAFF. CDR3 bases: TGTGCCAGCAGCGTAGCCGGACAGGGGGGTTTAGGGAACACTGAAGCTTTCTTT.

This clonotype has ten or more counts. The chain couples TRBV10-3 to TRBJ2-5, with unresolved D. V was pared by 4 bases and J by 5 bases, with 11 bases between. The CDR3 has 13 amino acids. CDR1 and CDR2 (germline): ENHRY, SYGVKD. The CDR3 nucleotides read TGTGCCATCAGTGCTTCCCCGACCGAGACCCAGTACTTC. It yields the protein CAISASPTETQYF.

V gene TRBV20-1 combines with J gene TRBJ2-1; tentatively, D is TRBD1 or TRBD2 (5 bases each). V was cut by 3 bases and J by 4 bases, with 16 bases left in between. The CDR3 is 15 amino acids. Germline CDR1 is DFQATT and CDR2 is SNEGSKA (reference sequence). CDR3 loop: CSASGTEIYYNEQFF. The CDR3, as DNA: TGCAGTGCTAGCGGGACCGAGATATATTACAATGAGCAGTTCTTC.

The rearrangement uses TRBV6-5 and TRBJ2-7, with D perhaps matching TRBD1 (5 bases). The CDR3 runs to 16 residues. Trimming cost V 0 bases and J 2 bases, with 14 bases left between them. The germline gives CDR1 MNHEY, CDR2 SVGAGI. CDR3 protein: CASSYSAAGITYEQYF. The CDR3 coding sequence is TGTGCCAGCAGTTACTCTGCTGCAGGGATCACCTACGAGCAGTACTTC.

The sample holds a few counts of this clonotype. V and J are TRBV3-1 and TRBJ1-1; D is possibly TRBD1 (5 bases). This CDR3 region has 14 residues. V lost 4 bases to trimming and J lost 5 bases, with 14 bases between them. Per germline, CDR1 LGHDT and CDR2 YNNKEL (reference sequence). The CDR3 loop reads CASSPREIRTEAFF. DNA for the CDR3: TGTGCCAGCAGCCCCAGGGAAATACGGACTGAAGCTTTCTTT. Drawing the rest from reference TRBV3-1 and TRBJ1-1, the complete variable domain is DTAVSQTPKYLVTQMGNDKSIKCEQNLGHDTMYWYKQDSKKFLKIMFSYNNKELIINETVPNRFSPKSPDKAHLNLHINSLELGDSAVYFCASSPREIRTEAFFGQGTRLTVV.

CDR3 residues: CSAREGTGASQQAFF. The CDR3 region has the DNA TGCAGTGCTAGAGAGGGGACAGGGGCTAGCCAACAAGCTTTCTTT. V gene TRBV20-1 combines with J gene TRBJ1-1; TRBD1 matches 10 bases. The CDR3 runs to 15 residues. Germline V gene lookup returns CDR1 DFQATT and CDR2 SNEGSKA (reference sequence). V shed 0 bases and J 9 bases; nucleotides not matched to a gene: 10.

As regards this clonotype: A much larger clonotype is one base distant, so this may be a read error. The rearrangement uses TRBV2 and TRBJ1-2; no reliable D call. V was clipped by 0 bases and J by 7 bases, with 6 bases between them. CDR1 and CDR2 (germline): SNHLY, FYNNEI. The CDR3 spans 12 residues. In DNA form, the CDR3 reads TGTGCCAGCAGTGAAGCAGTGGGTGGCTACACCTTC. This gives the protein CASSEAVGGYTF.

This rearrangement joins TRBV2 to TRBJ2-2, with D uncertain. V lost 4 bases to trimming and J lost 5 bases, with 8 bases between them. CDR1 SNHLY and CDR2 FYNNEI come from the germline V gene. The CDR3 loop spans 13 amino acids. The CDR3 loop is CASSASETGELFF. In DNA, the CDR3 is TGTGCCAGCAGTGCGAGCGAGACCGGGGAGCTGTTTTTT.

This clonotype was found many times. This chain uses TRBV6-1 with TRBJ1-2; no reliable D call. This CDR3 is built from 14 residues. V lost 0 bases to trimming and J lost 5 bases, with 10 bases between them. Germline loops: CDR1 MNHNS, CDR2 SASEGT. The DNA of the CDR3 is TGTGCCAGCAGTGAAGCTTCCCCCCCATATGGCTACACCTTC. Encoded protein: CASSEASPPYGYTF.

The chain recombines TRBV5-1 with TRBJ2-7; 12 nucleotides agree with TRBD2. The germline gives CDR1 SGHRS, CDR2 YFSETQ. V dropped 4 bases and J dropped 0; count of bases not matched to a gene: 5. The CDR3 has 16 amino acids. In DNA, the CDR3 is TGCGCCAGCAGCACCAGGACTAGCGGGATCTCCTACGAGCAGTACTTC. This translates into CASSTRTSGISYEQYF.

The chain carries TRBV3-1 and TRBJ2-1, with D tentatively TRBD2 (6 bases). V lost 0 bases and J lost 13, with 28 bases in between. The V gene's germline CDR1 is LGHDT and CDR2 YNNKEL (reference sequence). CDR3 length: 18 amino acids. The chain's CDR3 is CASSQEDSLANPVETQFF. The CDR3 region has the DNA TGTGCCAGCAGCCAAGAAGACAGCCTAGCGAATCCCGTGGAGACCCAGTTCTTC.

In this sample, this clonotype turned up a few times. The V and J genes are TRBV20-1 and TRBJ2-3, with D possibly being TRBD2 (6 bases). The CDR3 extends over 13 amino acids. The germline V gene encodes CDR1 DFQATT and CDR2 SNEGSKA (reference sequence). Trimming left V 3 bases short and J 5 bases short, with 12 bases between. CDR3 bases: TGCAGTGCTAGGATGGAGGGCGTAGATACGCAGTATTTT. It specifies CSARMEGVDTQYF.

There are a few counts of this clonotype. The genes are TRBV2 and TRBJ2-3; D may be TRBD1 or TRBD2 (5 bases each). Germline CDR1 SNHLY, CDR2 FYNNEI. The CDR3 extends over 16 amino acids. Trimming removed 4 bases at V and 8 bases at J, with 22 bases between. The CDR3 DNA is TGTGCCAGCAGTGCAACCAGTAAACCTAGCCAGGGTACGCAGTATTTT. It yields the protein CASSATSKPSQGTQYF.

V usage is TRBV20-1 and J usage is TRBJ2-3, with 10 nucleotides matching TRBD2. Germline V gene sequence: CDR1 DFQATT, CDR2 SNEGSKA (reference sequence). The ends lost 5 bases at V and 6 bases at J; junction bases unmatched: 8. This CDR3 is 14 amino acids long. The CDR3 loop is CSAPSGSRGDTQYF. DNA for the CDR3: TGCAGTGCTCCTAGCGGGAGTAGAGGGGATACGCAGTATTTT.

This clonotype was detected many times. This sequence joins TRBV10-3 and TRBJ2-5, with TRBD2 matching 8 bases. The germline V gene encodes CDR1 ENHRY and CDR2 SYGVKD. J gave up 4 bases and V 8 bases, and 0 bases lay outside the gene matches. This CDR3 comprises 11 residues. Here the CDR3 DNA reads TGTGCCATCCTAGCGGGAGAGACCCAGTACTTC. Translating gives CAILAGETQYF.

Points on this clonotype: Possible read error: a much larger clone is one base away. CDR3 loop: CASSEEWETQYF. The CDR3 coding sequence is TGTGCCAGCAGTGAAGAGTGGGAGACCCAGTACTTC. The chain links TRBV2 to TRBJ2-5; no firm D call. Germline V gene sequence: CDR1 SNHLY, CDR2 FYNNEI. Trimming cost V 1 base and J 5 bases, with 5 bases left between them. CDR3 length: 12 amino acids. The whole variable domain, remainder taken from reference TRBV2 and TRBJ2-5, is EPEVTQTPSHQVTQMGQEVILRCVPISNHLYFYWYRQILGQKVEFLVSFYNNEISEKSEIFDDQFSVERPDGSNFTLKIRSTKLEDSAMYFCASSEEWETQYFGPGTRLLVL.

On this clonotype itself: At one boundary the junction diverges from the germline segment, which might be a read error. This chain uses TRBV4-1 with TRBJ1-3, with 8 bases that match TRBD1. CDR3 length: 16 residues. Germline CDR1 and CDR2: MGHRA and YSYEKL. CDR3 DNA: TGCGCCAGCAGCCAAGAGACAGGGGTCTCTGGAAACGCCATATATTTT. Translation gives CASSQETGVSGNAIYF.

CDR3: CASSQVPGGATQYF. In nucleotides, the CDR3 is TGTGCCAGCAGCCAAGTTCCCGGGGGAGCTACGCAGTATTTT. The chain links TRBV14 to TRBJ2-3; possible D gene TRBD2, 6 bases. The CDR3 has 14 amino acids. In germline, CDR1 is SGHDN, CDR2 FVKESK. With 1 base removed from V and 8 bases from J, the gap between germline ends came to 13 bases. Full variable domain (missing parts from reference TRBV14 and TRBJ2-3): EAGVTQFPSHSVIEKGQTVTLRCDPISGHDNLYWYRRVMGKEIKFLLHFVKESKQDESGMPNNRFLAERTGGTYSTLKVQPAELEDSGVYFCASSQVPGGATQYFGPGTRLTVL.

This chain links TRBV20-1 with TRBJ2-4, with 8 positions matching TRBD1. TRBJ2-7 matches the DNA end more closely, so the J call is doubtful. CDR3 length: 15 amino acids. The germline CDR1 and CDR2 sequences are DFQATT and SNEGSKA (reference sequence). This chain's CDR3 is CSARSAGTGPYEQYF. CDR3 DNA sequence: TGCAGTGCTAGAAGCGCTGGGACAGGCCCCTACGAGCAGTACTTC.

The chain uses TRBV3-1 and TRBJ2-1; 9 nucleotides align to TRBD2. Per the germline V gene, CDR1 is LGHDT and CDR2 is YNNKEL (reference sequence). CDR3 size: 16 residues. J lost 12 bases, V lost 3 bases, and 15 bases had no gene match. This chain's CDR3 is CASSHTLRGGPFWQFF. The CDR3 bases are TGTGCCAGCAGCCATACCTTGCGGGGGGGGCCATTTTGGCAGTTCTTC.

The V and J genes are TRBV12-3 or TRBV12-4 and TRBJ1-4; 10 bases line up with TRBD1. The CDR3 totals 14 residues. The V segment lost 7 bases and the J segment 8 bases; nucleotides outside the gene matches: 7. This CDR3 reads CASTYDRGREKLFF. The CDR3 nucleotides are TGTGCCAGCACCTACGACAGGGGGCGGGAAAAACTGTTTTTT.

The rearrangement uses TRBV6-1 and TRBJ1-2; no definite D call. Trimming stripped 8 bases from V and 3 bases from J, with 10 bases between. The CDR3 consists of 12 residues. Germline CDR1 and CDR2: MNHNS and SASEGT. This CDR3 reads CASGSGDYGYTF. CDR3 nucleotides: TGTGCCAGCGGGTCTGGTGACTATGGCTACACCTTC.